The following is a TCR beta chain sequence with its context. Its antigen is unidentified. These data originate in a study of neoadjuvant nivolumab and ipilimumab in lung cancer. Broader study findings: TCR clonality did not significantly correlate with pathologic tumor regression. TCR richness and clonality were higher in tumors than adjacent uninvolved lung. TCR sequencing covered a small number of samples. Pretherapy blood TCR richness correlated positively with resected tumor richness.

V was clipped by 2 bases and J by 9 bases, with 14 bases between them. The length of the CDR3 is 15 residues. From germline, CDR1 is MGHDK and CDR2 SYGVNS. The protocol was immunoSEQ multiplex PCR, while the TCRdb copy is restricted to in-frame clones and leaves out a portion. This table holds 3,000 to 5,000 clones, 70% to 80% found once. V and J are TRBV25-1 and TRBJ1-6; D may be TRBD1 (5 bases). The receptor comes from an adult with non-small cell lung cancer. The specimen was peripheral blood, collected after neoadjuvant nivolumab, alone or with ipilimumab, at or shortly before surgery. CDR3 bases: TGTGCCAGCAGTGAAGTGGGCAGGGCTAGTTCACCCCTCCACTTT. Translated, it gives CASSEVGRASSPLHF.